A selection of T cell receptor beta chains follows, all from one sample in a study of cytomegalovirus exposure and HLA in healthy donors. The data were produced by immunoSEQ multiplex PCR, yet TCRdb's version contains in-frame clones alone and is incomplete. The table shows 50,000 to 75,000 clones, with 65% to 90% occurring only once. Material: PBMCs. Every receptor here comes from a human donor in good health. CDR3s include the opening cysteine and the closing phenylalanine or tryptophan. Each record gives: V gene, D gene, CDR3 length, J gene, clone size, CDR3 DNA, CDR3 protein. A D gene is named only where the DNA matches it firmly. The size entry is marked missing in some rows and otherwise reads once, few, many or a size class.

TRBV7-9	TRBD2	16	TRBJ2-3	-	TGTGCCAGCAGCTTTCTAGCGGGAATTGGCACAGATACGCAGTATTTT	CASSFLAGIGTDTQYF
TRBV30	TRBD1	15	TRBJ2-7	-	TGTGCCTGGAGGGCTCGGGACAGCCCCCTCTACGAGCAGTACTTC	CAWRARDSPLYEQYF
TRBV7-9	TRBD1	16	TRBJ1-5	-	TGTGCCAGCAGCTCAGATCACAGGGGTGGGTATCAGCCCCAGCATTTT	CASSSDHRGGYQPQHF
TRBV7-3	TRBD2	16	TRBJ2-3	-	TGTGCCAGCAGCCCAAGGGTGGGAGGGCCTCAAGATACGCAGTATTTT	CASSPRVGGPQDTQYF
TRBV30	TRBD2	20	TRBJ2-7	few	TGTGCCTGGAGTTGGTTGGGGGGGGTTGGTGGAGGGCAGATCCCCAACGAGCAGTACTTC	CAWSWLGGVGGGQIPNEQYF
TRBV4-3	TRBD1	15	TRBJ2-3	-	TGCGCCAGCAGCCAGTGGGACAGGGAGCCAGATACGCAGTATTTT	CASSQWDREPDTQYF
TRBV7-3	TRBD2	17	TRBJ2-5	few	TGTGCCAGCAGCCAAGGGGCTAGCGGGGGGACCCAAGAGACCCAGTACTTC	CASSQGASGGTQETQYF
TRBV15	TRBD1	16	TRBJ2-7	-	TGTGCCACCAGCAGTCAAAGATGGGGACAGACCTACGAGCAGTACTTC	CATSSQRWGQTYEQYF
TRBV28	-	13	TRBJ1-2	-	TGTGCCAGCAGACAGGGCGACCAGTATGGCTACACCTTC	CASRQGDQYGYTF
TRBV19	-	13	TRBJ2-1	-	TGTGCCAGTAGTATTTCTAGCTGGGGTGAGCAGTTCTTC	CASSISSWGEQFF
TRBV11-3	-	16	TRBJ2-7	few	TGTGCCAGCAGCGCAATTGGGGGGAGCCCCTGGTTCGAGCAGTACTTC	CASSAIGGSPWFEQYF
TRBV7-2	-	15	TRBJ2-6	-	TGTGCCAGCAGCAGAACAGACTCTGGGGCCAACGTCCTGACTTTC	CASSRTDSGANVLTF
TRBV18	TRBD1	14	TRBJ1-2	-	TGTGCCAGCTCACAAGGGACAGGAGAATATGGCTACACCTTC	CASSQGTGEYGYTF
TRBV7-2	-	14	TRBJ2-5	few	TGTGCCAGCAGCCGTACCTGGACAGCCGAGACCCAGTACTTC	CASSRTWTAETQYF